This T cell receptor (beta chain) was recorded in a study of stem cell transplantation in POMP-related autoinflammatory disease. This CDR3 is 12 amino acids long. CDR1 SGHVS and CDR2 FQNEAQ come from the germline V gene. The V end lost 8 bases, the J end lost 7 bases, and 12 bases lay between the germline ends. Measured with immunoSEQ multiplex PCR; TCRdb has only the in-frame clones, and not every one. Of some 68,000 clones listed, approximately 90% are singletons. The chain is built from TRBV7-8 and TRBJ1-5; possibly TRBD1 for D (5 bases). The sequencing used CD4+ T cells from PBMCs, collected after stem cell transplantation. This TCR was recovered from a human patient with POMP-related autoinflammation and immune dysregulation (PRAID). Some of the T cells might come from the graft donor. CDR3: CASGGLGQPQHF. CDR3 sequence (DNA): TGTGCCAGCGGGGGGTTGGGACAGCCCCAGCATTTT.